A selection of T cell receptor beta chains follows, all from one sample in a study of CD8+CD57+ T cells in acquired aplastic anemia. TCRdb passed the reads through MiXCR, listing each CDR3 protein once. The sample shows about 180,000 distinct CDR3 sequences, almost 50% of them seen only once. Sequencing was done on a sample of sorted CD4+, CD8+, or CD8+CD57+ T cells (not recorded which) from PBMCs. Receptors originate from a human donor with aplastic anemia. CDR3s include the opening cysteine and the closing phenylalanine or tryptophan.

TRBV29-1	TRBJ2-1	CSVDRDRGSYNEQFF
TRBV10-3	TRBJ2-7	CAISEAERSYEQYF
TRBV25-1	TRBJ1-2	CASSDIDREHGYTF
TRBV20-1	TRBJ2-1	CSARRTSGMSYNEQFF
TRBV15	TRBJ1-1	CATSRGDVNTEAFF
TRBV2	TRBJ1-6	CASSTGTGPAGSPLHF
TRBV29-1	TRBJ1-1	CSVVGNTEAFF
TRBV2	TRBJ2-5	CASREGGRETQYF
TRBV30	TRBJ2-5	CAWRRWGAQETQYF
TRBV4-1	TRBJ1-2	CASSQEETGPYGYTF
TRBV5-1	TRBJ2-1	CASSLVGLSGQFF
TRBV6-1	TRBJ2-7	CASSEMALEQYF
TRBV5-1	TRBJ2-7	CASIPDGTEVSFYEQYF
TRBV24-1	TRBJ1-1	CATSDSGFEAFF
TRBV7-3	TRBJ1-2	CASSLGVSNYGYTF
TRBV7-3	TRBJ2-3	CASNKGRADTQYF
TRBV27	TRBJ2-5	CASSLSVGGETQYF
TRBV7-9	TRBJ2-7	CASSLGQGTYEQYF
TRBV5-4	TRBJ2-5	CASSLGTVGSAFKETQYF
TRBV9	TRBJ2-2	CASSVGFKSGYPGELFF
TRBV5-6	TRBJ2-7	CASSLFSVGDEQYF
TRBV7-9	TRBJ1-5	CASSLGEQGGQPQHF
TRBV30	TRBJ1-5	CAWSQTGNQPQHF
TRBV25-1	TRBJ2-3	CASTGSGRTTDTQYF
TRBV2	TRBJ1-1	CASAGGAKMNTEAFF
TRBV20-1	TRBJ2-5	CSARQITGFPIGETQYF
TRBV19	TRBJ2-3	CASSMGRGGYTDTQYF
TRBV24-1	TRBJ2-7	CATSGLPGQEPYEQYF
TRBV24-1	TRBJ2-3	CATSDLWTDTQYF
TRBV19	TRBJ1-2	CASSQQAYYGYTF
TRBV27	TRBJ2-3	CASSLRGTGTDTQYF
TRBV7-6	TRBJ2-3	CASSSGQPDTQYF
TRBV24-1	TRBJ2-3	CATSDYADTQYF
TRBV6-5	TRBJ1-6	CASSYGDSPLHF
TRBV25-1	TRBJ1-2	CASSLAGARGYGYTF
TRBV29-1	TRBJ2-7	CSVDSQGYEQYF
TRBV6-2/TRBV6-3	TRBJ1-1	CASSYRAGSEAFF
TRBV4-1	TRBJ1-5	CASSPGQRTQPQHF
TRBV29-1	TRBJ2-3	CSVGQGTDTQYF
TRBV12-5	TRBJ2-5	CASGLGQDIRDRGEETQYF
TRBV7-2	TRBJ2-7	CASGMSSYEQYF
TRBV19	TRBJ1-1	CASSLRQGLLNTEAFF
TRBV2	TRBJ1-1	CASSEKGMGNTEAFF
TRBV5-1	TRBJ1-2	CASSLGLGNYGYTF
TRBV2	TRBJ2-2	CASRVTVNTGELFF
TRBV19	TRBJ1-6	CASRVQGHNSPLHF
TRBV9	TRBJ2-3	CASSASGGSDTQYF
TRBV19	TRBJ2-7	CASSCAWGTGWNCYEQYF
TRBV18	TRBJ2-7	CASSPSQGAYEQYF
TRBV2	TRBJ2-7	CASVLGQAYEQYF
TRBV24-1	TRBJ2-5	CATSDVNQGVETQYF
TRBV20-1	TRBJ1-1	CRRNRGGRNPMNTEAFF
TRBV7-3	TRBJ2-3	CASSEWDSASTDTQYF
TRBV20-1	TRBJ1-1	CSAREDRVDEAFF
TRBV2	TRBJ1-2	CASSGDSFYGYTF
TRBV11-3	TRBJ1-6	CASSARDGKSSYNSPLHF